Given below is one T cell receptor beta chain in context. This entry is derived from a study of blood T cell repertoires in COVID-19. J was trimmed by 5 bases and V by 5 bases; bases with no gene match: 12. Germline-derived CDR1 and CDR2 are MDHEN and SYDVKM. This CDR3 has 16 residues. Sequencing was performed with immunoSEQ multiplex PCR; in TCRdb, only in-frame clones are kept and a portion is missing. The sample lists about 260,000 clones, over 70% occurring once. Seattle researchers signed up patients amid active infection and tracked them longitudinally. The sample comprised peripheral blood. This receptor was identified in a woman aged 70 to 79 with COVID-19, enrolled during active disease. V usage is TRBV28 and J usage is TRBJ1-5; 7 nucleotides match TRBD1. This CDR3 is CASSPPQGSGYQPQHF. CDR3 sequence (DNA): TGTGCCAGCAGTCCACCACAGGGGTCAGGGTATCAGCCCCAGCATTTT. The full variable domain, completed using reference TRBV28 and TRBJ1-5, is DVKVTQSSRYLVKRTGEKVFLECVQDMDHENMFWYRQDPGLGLRLIYFSYDVKMKEKGDIPEGYSVSREKKERFSLILESASTNQTSMYLCASSPPQGSGYQPQHFGDGTRLSIL.